Here is one T cell receptor (beta chain) with its context. Which antigen it targets is not known. The record has no base qualities; no much larger clone is one base away. The sample is drawn from a study of cytomegalovirus exposure and HLA in healthy donors (dated by TCRdb to about 2017). Study-wide context: An earlier analysis of roughly 630 of the donors reported more than 250 Gb of sequence data and 100 million to 140 million unique TCR beta sequences from roughly 200 million T cells. Roughly 5 DR-DQ haplotypes were handled as single units for association and clustering, since linkage in the cohort was strong. The genetic ancestry cluster associated with self-reported Caucasian donors included 80% to 90% of the 398 genotyped donors. An early release that covered about 600 HLA-typed donors contained approximately 290 gigabases of sequencing data and around 80 million unique TCR sequences. The study used immunosequencing to profile the T cell repertoires of under 700 subjects and linked those repertoires to cytomegalovirus serostatus. Among about 400 genotyped donors of the cohort, an average of around 220,000 unique TCR beta nucleotide sequences was sequenced per donor, of which 15% to 20% were non-productive. An earlier analysis of around 580 of the donors used high-throughput TCR beta sequencing to judge whether each TCR beta V gene segment behaved as functional or pseudogenic. In a later analysis, previously published TCR beta repertoires from 500 to 750 donors were re-analyzed and high-resolution HLA genotyping was added so that TCR occurrence patterns could be studied. To predict cytomegalovirus infection status, the study brought together high-throughput TCR immunosequencing, statistical association of individual TCRs with disease status, and machine learning. Typing coverage varied by locus: roughly 629-630 donors for A, B, C, DRB1 and DQB1; roughly 510 for DQA1; some 610 for DPA1; roughly 450 for DPB1. A separate validation cohort of some 130 different subjects was used in addition to the approximately 670-subject first cohort. Donor age, sex, ethnicity and CMV serostatus were compiled alongside the repertoire data. HLA typing included class I and class II loci at four-digit resolution. Rather than drawing on any new phenotypic data, the later analysis identified candidate immune exposures from TCR beta sequences and the way those sequences occurred across donors. A later genetic analysis took genome-wide SNP genotypes for about three fifths of the 666 donors and used that subset as a discovery cohort. The aim of the study was to test whether cataloging public T cell receptors could identify signatures of past pathogen exposure. Every repertoire in the discovery cohort had been generated on one and the same sequencing platform.

Library construction relied on the immunoSEQ multiplex PCR assay. A mixture of 60 forward primers for TCR Vbeta segments and 13 reverse primers for TCR Jbeta segments was used in the multiplex PCR. The CDR3 region of rearranged TCR beta genes was amplified from genomic DNA by a multiplex PCR assay. Amplified TCR beta libraries were sequenced as 87-base-pair reads on the Illumina HiSeq System. The study's own analysis went as follows. A later analysis tallied 70 million to 100 million unique TCR beta chains across the 550 to 850 repertoires, and roughly 11 million of those chains were shared by two or more donors. A nearest-neighbor algorithm error-corrected the raw reads and collapsed the reads into unique sequences, merging closely related sequences to remove PCR and sequencing errors. CDR3 sequences were aligned to IMGT reference sequences to assign V, D and J gene segments. For a sequence to be retained, at least a six-nucleotide match to both a V gene segment and a J gene segment was required. Rearrangements were called productive when the CDR3 lacked stop codons and stayed in frame with V and J; all others were non-productive. CDR3 was defined according to IMGT convention as the region running from the second conserved V-encoded cysteine to the conserved J-encoded phenylalanine. The earlier analysis of roughly 590 of the donors excluded sequences that lacked an unambiguous match to a single V gene segment. An earlier analysis of a few hundred of the donors classified V segments as functional when productive rearrangements were above 56.7% and as segregating when the standard deviation between donors was above 5%. To diagnose cytomegalovirus status from the catalog of TCR beta chain sequences, a statistical classification framework was built. A later analysis assigned V and J genes by comparing TCR nucleotide sequences with IMGT/GENE-DB human TR gene sequences. In a later analysis, CDR3 sequences and most-parsimonious VDJ recombination scenarios were assigned using the TCRdist pipeline. In a later analysis, each TCR beta chain was defined by its CDR3 amino acid sequence together with its V-gene family, and reads without a unique V-gene family were excluded. To address suspected cross-contamination and a sequencing artifact, a later analysis removed over 500 highly shared, low-generation-probability nucleotide sequences. A later analysis calculated a clonal expansion index for each public chain from normalized within-repertoire ranks of inferred template counts. A later analysis computed generation probabilities with a VDJ recombination model fitted to out-of-frame rearrangements, and checked the results against IGoR. Hypergeometric tests were used in a later analysis to score TCR-TCR, TCR-HLA and TCR-CMV co-occurrence, with a repertoire-size bias correction applied to the TCR pairs. A later analysis estimated false discovery rates by permuting HLA or CMV assignments 20 times. In a later analysis, co-occurring TCRs were grouped using DBSCAN, with TCRdist sequence similarity added in when clustering inside HLA-allele-positive subsets. Repertoires with fewer than 30,000 or more than 120,000 public chains, plus five repertoires with anomalous nucleotide sharing, were excluded from co-occurrence clustering. TCRdb obtained this table from immuneACCESS and retained in-frame rearrangements with V and J assigned. These tables miss some clones; where compared with another copy, unresolved V genes account for less than half of the shortfall, and the remainder is unexplained. Clone size and V and J calls were adopted from that table, with D and trimming inferred from the DNA. This sample has some 54,000 clones in its table, and 80% of those were observed once. Almost 6% of the sample is in the top ten clones.

Study-wide findings and limitations: A later genetic analysis associated a missense DCLRE1C variant with V-gene and J-gene trimming of TCR beta chains, and an independent cohort replicated the association. Cytomegalovirus status was reported to be diagnosed by the classifier with high specificity and sensitivity in both the original and validation cohorts. Most TCR sequences were observed very rarely across donors, whereas some public TCRs were present in many individuals. Because some donors lacked HLA typing at each locus, the association tests relied only on the typed subset. A further reported finding was that TCR beta sequences accurately predicted the HLA-A and HLA-B alleles for most subjects in the first cohort. Compared with equally common non-associated chains, HLA-associated TCR beta chains in a later analysis were more clonally expanded and had lower generation probabilities. Because counts were too low, about 18 rarely observed V segments, including chromosome 9 orphons, were excluded from the earlier analysis of several hundred of the donors. The authors suggested that the approach could potentially be extended to other disease states and immunological phenotypes. Correlated functional status among segregating V segments might be attributable to linkage disequilibrium, but an unknown experimental factor could not be ruled out. Presence/absence analyses assumed roughly uniform sequencing depth across donors, an assumption that may not hold. In this cohort, only TCR beta chains were sequenced, and detectable features were limited by the absence of alpha or paired-chain data. In a later analysis, TCR association rates were found to vary across HLA loci, with the most associated TCRs seen for DRB1 alleles and the fewest for HLA-C alleles. In a later genetic analysis, fewer N-insertions in productive TCRs were reported among donors in an Asian-associated ancestry cluster than the approximately 710-donor mean. Some IMGT-functional V segments, including TRBV6-2 and TRBV6-3, could not be distinguished by the 87-base-pair reads and were therefore excluded. In an earlier analysis of about 540 of the donors, most TCR beta V segments were observed in productive rearrangements about 90% or about 30% of the time, broadly matching IMGT annotations. The study listed 150 to 200 TCR beta chains as associated with cytomegalovirus. Three of the identified cytomegalovirus-associated TCR beta chains were confirmed in vitro to be specific for cytomegalovirus antigens. In a later analysis, some 18,000 TCR beta sequences were associated with specific HLA alleles at a false discovery rate of 0.05. A cluster of highly shared sequence variants was judged likely to be a technical artifact of the sequencing pipeline. For the cohort, immune exposure information was limited to CMV serostatus. In a later analysis, most CMV-associated TCR beta chains were found to appear HLA-restricted, with HLA associations seemingly driven largely by CMV exposure. According to a later analysis, parvovirus B19, influenza, CMV and Epstein-Barr virus appeared linked to several top co-occurrence clusters. When HLA alleles, especially DR and DQ, strongly co-occurred, TCR associations were difficult to assign to individual alleles.

The cohort consisted of 650 to 700 healthy bone marrow donors. At the time of sampling, every cohort member was nominally healthy, though immune exposures that went unrecorded were likely present. The donor tested CMV seronegative and was one of the 352 seronegative cohort members. A peripheral blood sample was provided by each donor, and peripheral blood mononuclear cells were used for TCR beta sequencing. The Qiagen DNeasy Blood Extraction Kit was used to extract genomic DNA from the blood cell samples. The CDR3 spans 18 residues, from the cysteine through the phenylalanine. The CDR3 DNA has 54 bases and is translated from base 1. In the germline V gene, CDR1 corresponds to SGHNT and CDR2 to YENEEA. The V and J ends are trimmed by 5 bases and 1 base, leaving 21 bases between them.

The material sequenced was PBMCs. This TCR came from a male donor in good health and CMV-seronegative. The rearrangement combines TRBV11-3 with TRBJ1-3; D gene: possibly TRBD1, on 5 matching bases. The CDR3 reads CASSLMRRGLQSGNTIYF. The sequenced DNA: TGTGCCAGCAGCCTGATGAGGCGGGGCCTACAGTCTGGAAACACCATATATTTT.